This T cell receptor beta chain was identified during a study of cytomegalovirus exposure and HLA in healthy donors. On this clone itself: Its antigen is unknown.

The primer mix had 60 Vbeta and 13 Jbeta primers. In the source study's methods: A follow-up analysis tallied tens of millions of unique TCR beta chains, roughly 9.9 million shared. TCRdb's table, derived via immunoSEQ multiplex PCR, lists solely in-frame clones and lacks some. The DNA was the basis for D and trimming; V, J and clone size are from that table. The sample holds about 89,000 clones, 85% seen once. Germline CDR1 is MDHEN and CDR2 is SYDVKM. The CDR3 is 12 residues long. V was pared by 6 bases and J by 8 bases, with 13 bases between. Unrecorded immune exposures were likely, despite nominal health at sampling. Study-level points and caveats: Certain indistinguishable V segments, among them TRBV6-2 and TRBV6-3, were excluded. The authors enumerated around 150 TCR beta chains as linked to cytomegalovirus.

The source material was PBMCs. The V gene is TRBV28, the J gene TRBJ1-2, with D perhaps matching TRBD1 (5 bases). The receptor was derived from a middle-aged man in good health and CMV-seropositive. CDR3 nucleotides: TGTGCCAGCAGAGAGGCAGGGTACGGCTACACCTTC. This sequence encodes CASREAGYGYTF.